This T cell receptor (beta chain) was sequenced during a study of T cells in localized non-small cell lung cancer. Study findings and constraints: It was uninvolved adjacent lung that showed the highest T cell clonality, exceeding tumor. In the blood, greater T cell density corresponded to longer overall survival. Without multi-region sequencing, intratumor heterogeneity could not be excluded. Appearances in adjacent lung were noted for a median approximately 52 of the top 100 tumor clones.

V shed 4 bases and J 7 bases; nucleotides not matched to a gene: 8. Germline CDR1 and CDR2: SGHAT and FQNNGV. The CDR3 spans 17 residues. A remark on this clone: Its specificity is not known.

The table came from immunoSEQ multiplex PCR; TCRdb's copy has only in-frame clones and leaves some out. This sample yields roughly 77,000 clones, of which 85% to 90% are seen a single time; less than 25% belongs to the top ten. V usage is TRBV11-2 and J usage is TRBJ2-4; 15 bases map to TRBD2. Material: peripheral blood, obtained before any cancer treatment. The TCR comes from a woman between 35 and 70 years old with stage I squamous cell lung carcinoma. CDR3 region: CASSSRTSGGAGNIQYF. The CDR3 bases are TGTGCCAGCAGCTCCCGGACTAGCGGGGGGGCGGGGAACATTCAGTACTTC.